This TCR beta chain appears in the sequencing data of a study of PD-L1 blockade in urothelial cancer. Time point described: peripheral blood 6 weeks after treatment start. Notes on this clone: What it recognizes is unknown.

The CDR3 has 14 residues. Trimming cost V 6 bases and J 4 bases; bases outside gene matches: 3. Looked up from germline, CDR1 is SNHLY and CDR2 is FYNNEI. General study findings and limits: Patients who had durable benefit saw their tumor-associated blood clones expand more at 3 weeks.

The method was immunoSEQ multiplex PCR; TCRdb's version includes in-frame clones alone and lacks a portion of them. The table records around 93,000 clones, around four fifths of them present only once. V gene TRBV2 combines with J gene TRBJ1-1; 12 bases are shared with TRBD1. This sequence originates from a man between 70 and 80 years old with urothelial cancer. Material: PBMCs, obtained around atezolizumab (anti-PD-L1) treatment. CDR3 protein: CASSRDRGPTEAFF. Written as DNA, the CDR3 is TGTGCCAGCAGCAGGGACAGGGGGCCCACTGAAGCTTTCTTT.